This T cell receptor beta chain is drawn from a study of T cells in women clearing cervical HPV infection. immunoSEQ multiplex PCR used an average of roughly 1,300 ng genomic DNA. Repertoires were generated with immunoSEQ multiplex PCR, while TCRdb's copy carries only in-frame clones and drops some. The specimen's table records more than 25,000 clones. In the case of this clone: Read coverage stops 3 residues before the CDR3 terminus; the germline J gene supplies the remainder.

The trim removed 7 bases at V and 0 bases at J, leaving 5 bases unmatched. The germline CDR1 and CDR2 sequences are SQVTM and ANQGSEA. The CDR3 runs 14 residues. This chain links TRBV29-1 with TRBJ2-2, with 7 bases identical to TRBD1. This receptor was identified in a woman aged 18-70 years with a cervical HPV16 infection that either progressed to CIN3+ or cleared (not recorded which). The source material was blood buffy coat. CDR3 in amino acids: CSERQGPNTGELFF. The sequenced part of the CDR3 DNA is TGCAGCGAGAGACAGGGCCCGAACACCGGGGAG.